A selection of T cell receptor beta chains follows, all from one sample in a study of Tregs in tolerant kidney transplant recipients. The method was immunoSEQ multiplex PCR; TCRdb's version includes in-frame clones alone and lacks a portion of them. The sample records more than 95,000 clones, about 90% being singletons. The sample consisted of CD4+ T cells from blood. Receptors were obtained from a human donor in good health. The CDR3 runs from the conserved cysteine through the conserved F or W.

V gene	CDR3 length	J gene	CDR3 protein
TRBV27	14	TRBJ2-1	CASRLGSSYNEQFF
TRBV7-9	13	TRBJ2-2	CASSREMNGELFF
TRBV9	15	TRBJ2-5	CASSVDEGYQETQYF
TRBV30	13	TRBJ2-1	CAWSLLTGNEQFF
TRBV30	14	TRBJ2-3	CAWSVGGSTDTQYF
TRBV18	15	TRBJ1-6	CASSPLDRANSPLHF
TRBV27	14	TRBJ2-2	CASSFRQGGGELFF
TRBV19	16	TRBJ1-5	CASTPFSGGDNQPQHF
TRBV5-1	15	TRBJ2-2	CASSGGTGNTGELFF
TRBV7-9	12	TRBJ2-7	CASSKGLDEQYF
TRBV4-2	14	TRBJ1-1	CASSQAVKGTEAFF
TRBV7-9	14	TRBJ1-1	CASSQEEEYTEAFF
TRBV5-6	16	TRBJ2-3	CASSFRLGRATDTQYF
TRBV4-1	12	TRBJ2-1	CASSQRFDEQFF
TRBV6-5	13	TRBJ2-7	CATKLRESYEQYF
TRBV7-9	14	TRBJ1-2	CASTLTGQSYGYTF